This T cell receptor beta chain comes out of a study of blood T cell repertoires in COVID-19. The CDR3 contains 14 residues. J lost 7 bases, V lost 4 bases, and 6 bases had no gene match. Per germline, CDR1 SGHNT and CDR2 YYREEE (reference sequence). TCRdb's copy holds only in-frame clones and misses some; the assay was immunoSEQ multiplex PCR. This table has 350,000 to 550,000 clones, 75% to 90% appearing once. This sequence originates from a man aged 30 to 39 who had recovered from COVID-19. The sample consisted of PBMCs or T cells enriched from blood (not recorded which). This chain joins TRBV5-4 and TRBJ1-1; 11 nucleotides match TRBD1. The CDR3 protein is CASSGQGANFEAFF. The CDR3 DNA reads TGTGCCAGCAGCGGACAGGGGGCCAATTTTGAAGCTTTCTTT.